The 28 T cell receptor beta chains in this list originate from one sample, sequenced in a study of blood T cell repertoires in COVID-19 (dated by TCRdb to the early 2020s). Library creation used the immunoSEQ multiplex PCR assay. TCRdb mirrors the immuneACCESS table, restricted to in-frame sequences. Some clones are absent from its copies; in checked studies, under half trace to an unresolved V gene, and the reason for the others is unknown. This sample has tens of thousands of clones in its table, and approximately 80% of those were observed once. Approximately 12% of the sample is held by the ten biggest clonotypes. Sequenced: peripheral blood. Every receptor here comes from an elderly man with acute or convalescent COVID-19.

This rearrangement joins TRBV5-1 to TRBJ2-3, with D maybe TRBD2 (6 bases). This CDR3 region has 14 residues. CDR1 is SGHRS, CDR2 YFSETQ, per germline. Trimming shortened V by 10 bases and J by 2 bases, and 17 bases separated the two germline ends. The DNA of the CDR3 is TGCGCCTCTTCGGCCCGGGGGTACACAGATACGCAGTATTTT. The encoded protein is CASSARGYTDTQYF.

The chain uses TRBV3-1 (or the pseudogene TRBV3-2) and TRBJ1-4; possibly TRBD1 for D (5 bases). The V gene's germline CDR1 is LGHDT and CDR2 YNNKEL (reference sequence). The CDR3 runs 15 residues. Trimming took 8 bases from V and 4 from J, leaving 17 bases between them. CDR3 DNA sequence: TGTGCCAGCTCACGGGGGGACGGGGGTAATGAAAAACTGTTTTTT. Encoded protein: CASSRGDGGNEKLFF.

The CDR3 loop is CASSFSARDEKLFF. CDR3 in DNA: TGTGCCAGCAGCTTTTCTGCCAGGGATGAAAAACTGTTTTTT. The chain links TRBV5-6 to TRBJ1-4; perhaps TRBD1 as D (5 bases). V lost 2 bases and J 6 bases, leaving 11 bases between the germline ends. The CDR3 runs to 14 residues. CDR1 and CDR2 from the germline V gene are SGHDT and YYEEEE.

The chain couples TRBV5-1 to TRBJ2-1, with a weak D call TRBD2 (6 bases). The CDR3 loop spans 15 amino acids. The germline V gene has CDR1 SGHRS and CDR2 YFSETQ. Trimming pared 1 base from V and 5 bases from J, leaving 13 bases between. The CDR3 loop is CASSLSLASNNEQFF. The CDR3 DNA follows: TGCGCCAGCAGCTTGTCGCTAGCGTCTAACAATGAGCAGTTCTTC.

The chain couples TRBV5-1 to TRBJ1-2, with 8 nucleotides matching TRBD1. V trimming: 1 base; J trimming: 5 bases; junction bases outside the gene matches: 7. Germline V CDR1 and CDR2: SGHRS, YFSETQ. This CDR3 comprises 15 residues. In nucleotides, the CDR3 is TGCGCCAGCAGCTTGATCCCGGACAGGGAGTATGGCTACACCTTC. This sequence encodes CASSLIPDREYGYTF.

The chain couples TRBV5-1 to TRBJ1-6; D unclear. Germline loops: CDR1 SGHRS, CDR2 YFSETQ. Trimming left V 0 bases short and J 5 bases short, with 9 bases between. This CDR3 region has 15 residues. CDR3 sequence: CASSLEWSNNSPLHF. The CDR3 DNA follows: TGCGCCAGCAGCTTGGAGTGGAGCAATAATTCACCCCTCCACTTT.

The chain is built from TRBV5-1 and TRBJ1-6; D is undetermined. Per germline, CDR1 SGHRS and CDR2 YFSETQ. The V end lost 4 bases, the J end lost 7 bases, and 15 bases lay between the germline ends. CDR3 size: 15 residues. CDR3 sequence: CASSNLPGENSPLHF. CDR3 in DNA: TGCGCCAGCAGCAACTTACCGGGAGAGAATTCACCCCTCCACTTT.

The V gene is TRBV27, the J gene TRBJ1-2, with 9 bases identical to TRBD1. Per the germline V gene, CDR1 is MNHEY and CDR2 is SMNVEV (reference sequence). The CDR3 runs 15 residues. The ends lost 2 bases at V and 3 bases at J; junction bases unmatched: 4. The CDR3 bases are TGTGCCAGCAGTTTAAACCACAGGGGGCACTATGGCTACACCTTC. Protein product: CASSLNHRGHYGYTF.

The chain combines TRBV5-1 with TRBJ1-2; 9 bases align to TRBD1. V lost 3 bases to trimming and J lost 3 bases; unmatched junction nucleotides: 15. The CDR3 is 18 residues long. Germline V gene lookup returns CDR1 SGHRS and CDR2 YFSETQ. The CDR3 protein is CASSYAAGTGIRDYGYTF. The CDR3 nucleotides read TGCGCCAGCAGCTATGCCGCCGGGACAGGGATCCGGGACTATGGCTACACCTTC.

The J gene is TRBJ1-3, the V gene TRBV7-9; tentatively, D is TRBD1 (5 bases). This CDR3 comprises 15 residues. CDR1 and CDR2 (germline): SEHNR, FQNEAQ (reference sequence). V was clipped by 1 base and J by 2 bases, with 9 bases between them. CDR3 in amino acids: CASSLEWGAGNTIYF. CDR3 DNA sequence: TGTGCCAGCAGCTTAGAGTGGGGCGCTGGAAACACCATATATTTT.

The CDR3 here is CASSVTSQGASNQPQHF. In DNA, the CDR3 is TGTGCCAGCTCTGTAACTTCACAGGGGGCAAGCAATCAGCCCCAGCATTTT. The chain couples TRBV18 to TRBJ1-5; TRBD1 matches 9 bases. In germline, CDR1 is KGHSH, CDR2 LQKENI. V was clipped by 6 bases and J by 1 base; unmatched bases: 10. The length of the CDR3 is 17 residues.

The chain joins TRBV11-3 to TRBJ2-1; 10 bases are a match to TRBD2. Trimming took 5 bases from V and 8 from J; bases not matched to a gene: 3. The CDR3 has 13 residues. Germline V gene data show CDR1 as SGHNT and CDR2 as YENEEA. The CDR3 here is CASSPTSGDEQFF. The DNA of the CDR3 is TGTGCCAGCAGCCCTACTAGCGGGGATGAGCAGTTCTTC. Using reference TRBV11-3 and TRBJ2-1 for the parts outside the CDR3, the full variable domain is EAGVVQSPRYKIIEKKQPVAFWCNPISGHNTLYWYLQNLGQGPELLIRYENEEAVDDSQLPKDRFSAERLKGVDSTLKIQPAELGDSAVYLCASSPTSGDEQFFGPGTRLTVL.

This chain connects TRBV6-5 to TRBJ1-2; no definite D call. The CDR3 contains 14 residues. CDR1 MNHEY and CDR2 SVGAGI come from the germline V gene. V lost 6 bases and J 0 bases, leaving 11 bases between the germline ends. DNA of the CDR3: TGTGCCAGCAGAGCAGGTCCGGCTAACTATGGCTACACCTTC. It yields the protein CASRAGPANYGYTF.

The CDR3 sequence is CASSNPDGGRRDGYTF. The CDR3 DNA reads TGCGCCAGCAGCAACCCAGACGGGGGGCGCCGGGATGGCTACACCTTC. The rearrangement joins TRBV5-1 to TRBJ1-2; weak D call: TRBD1 (6 bases). Germline lookup yields CDR1 SGHRS and CDR2 YFSETQ. Trimming took off 4 bases at V and 6 bases at J, with 22 bases between the two ends. This CDR3 region has 16 residues.

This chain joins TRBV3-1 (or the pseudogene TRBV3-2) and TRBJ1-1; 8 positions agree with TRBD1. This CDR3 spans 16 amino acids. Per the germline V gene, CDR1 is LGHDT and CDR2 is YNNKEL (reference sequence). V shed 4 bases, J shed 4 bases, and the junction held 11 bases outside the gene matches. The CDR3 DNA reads TGTGCCAGCAGCCGACCCCCAGGGGGCGCTGTCACTGAAGCTTTCTTT. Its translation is CASSRPPGGAVTEAFF.

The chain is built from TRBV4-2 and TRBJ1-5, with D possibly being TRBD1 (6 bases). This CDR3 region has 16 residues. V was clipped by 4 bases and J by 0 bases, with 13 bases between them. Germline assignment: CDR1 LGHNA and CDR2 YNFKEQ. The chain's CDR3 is CASSRQAYSSNQPQHF. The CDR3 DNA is TGTGCCAGCAGCCGACAGGCCTATTCTAGCAATCAGCCCCAGCATTTT.

In DNA form, the CDR3 reads TGCCTAACCCAACCAGGGGGCTCAGGCTACACCTTC. Translated: CLTQPGGSGYTF. The chain joins TRBV29-1 to TRBJ1-2, with 8 bases lining up with TRBD1. The CDR3 is 12 amino acids. The germline CDR1 and CDR2 sequences are SQVTM and ANQGSEA.

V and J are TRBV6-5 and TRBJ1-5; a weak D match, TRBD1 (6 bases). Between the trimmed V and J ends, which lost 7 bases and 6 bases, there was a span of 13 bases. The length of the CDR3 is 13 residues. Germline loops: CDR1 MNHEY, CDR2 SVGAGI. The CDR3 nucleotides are TGTGCCAGCACACAGGGCCCCTTTCAGCCCCAGCATTTT. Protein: CASTQGPFQPQHF.

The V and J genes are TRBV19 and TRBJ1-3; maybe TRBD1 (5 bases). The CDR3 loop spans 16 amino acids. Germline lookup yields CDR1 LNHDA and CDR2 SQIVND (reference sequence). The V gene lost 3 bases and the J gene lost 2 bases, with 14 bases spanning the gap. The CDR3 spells CASSIGNRNTGNTIYF. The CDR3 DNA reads TGTGCCAGTAGTATTGGAAACAGGAACACTGGAAACACCATATATTTT.

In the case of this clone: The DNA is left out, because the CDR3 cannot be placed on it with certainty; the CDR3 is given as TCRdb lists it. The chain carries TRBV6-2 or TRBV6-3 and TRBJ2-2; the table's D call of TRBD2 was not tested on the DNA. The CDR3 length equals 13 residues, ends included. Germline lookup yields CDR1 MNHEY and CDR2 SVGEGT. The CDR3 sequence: CASSYPPPGSCFF.

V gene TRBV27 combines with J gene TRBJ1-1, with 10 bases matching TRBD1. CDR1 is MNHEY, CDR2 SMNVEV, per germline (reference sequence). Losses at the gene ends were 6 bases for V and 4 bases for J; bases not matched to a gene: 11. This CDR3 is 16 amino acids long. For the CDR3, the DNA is TGTGCCAGCAGCCCGGGACAGGGGTTCGTCCGCACTGAAGCTTTCTTT. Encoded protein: CASSPGQGFVRTEAFF.

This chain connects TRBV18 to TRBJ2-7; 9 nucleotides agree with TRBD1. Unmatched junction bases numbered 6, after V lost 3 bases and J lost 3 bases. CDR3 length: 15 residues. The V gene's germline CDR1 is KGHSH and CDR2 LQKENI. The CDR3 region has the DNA TGTGCCAGCTCACCCCCAGGGGGACAGGGCTACGAGCAGTACTTC. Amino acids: CASSPPGGQGYEQYF.

This chain's CDR3 is CASSIGTSGGYEQYF. The CDR3 nucleotides are TGTGCCAGCAGCATAGGGACTAGCGGGGGATACGAGCAGTACTTC. V and J are TRBV9 and TRBJ2-7, with 14 bases matching TRBD2. This CDR3 spans 15 amino acids. The junction had 4 bases not matched to a gene; V was cut back by 4 bases and J by 4 bases. Germline-derived CDR1 and CDR2 are SGDLS and YYNGEE.

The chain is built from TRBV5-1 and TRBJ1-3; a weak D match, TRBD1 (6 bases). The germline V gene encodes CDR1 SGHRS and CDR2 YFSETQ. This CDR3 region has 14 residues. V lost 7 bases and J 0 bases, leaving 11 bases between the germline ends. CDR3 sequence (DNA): TGCGCCAGCTCCAGGGGTTTCTCTGGAAACACCATATATTTT. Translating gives CASSRGFSGNTIYF.

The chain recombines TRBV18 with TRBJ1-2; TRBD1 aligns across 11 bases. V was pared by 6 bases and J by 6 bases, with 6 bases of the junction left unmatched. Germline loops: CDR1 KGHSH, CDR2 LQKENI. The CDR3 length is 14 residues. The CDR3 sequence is CASSEDRGRDGYTF. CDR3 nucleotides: TGTGCCAGCTCCGAGGACAGGGGGCGCGATGGCTACACCTTC.

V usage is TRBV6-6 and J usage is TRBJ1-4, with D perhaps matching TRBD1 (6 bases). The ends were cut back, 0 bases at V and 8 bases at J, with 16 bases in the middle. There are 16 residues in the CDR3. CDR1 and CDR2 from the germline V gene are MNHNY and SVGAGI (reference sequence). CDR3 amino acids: CASSYSLSQGREKLFF. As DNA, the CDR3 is TGTGCCAGCAGTTACTCGCTTTCGCAGGGGAGAGAAAAACTGTTTTTT.

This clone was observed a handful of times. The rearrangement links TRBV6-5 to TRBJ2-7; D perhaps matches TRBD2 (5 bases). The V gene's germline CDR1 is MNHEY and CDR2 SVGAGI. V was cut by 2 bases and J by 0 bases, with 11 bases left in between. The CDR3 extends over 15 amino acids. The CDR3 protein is CASSYNGAGSYEQYF. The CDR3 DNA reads TGTGCCAGCAGTTACAATGGTGCGGGCTCCTACGAGCAGTACTTC.

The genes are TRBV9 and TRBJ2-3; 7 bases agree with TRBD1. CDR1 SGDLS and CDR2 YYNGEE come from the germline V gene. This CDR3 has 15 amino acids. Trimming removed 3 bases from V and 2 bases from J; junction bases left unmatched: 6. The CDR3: CASSARDSYTDTQYF. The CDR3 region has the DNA TGTGCCAGCAGCGCCAGGGACAGCTACACAGATACGCAGTATTTT.